The 29 T cell receptor beta chains listed next were all sequenced from one sample in a study of OX40 agonist ivuxolimab in advanced cancers. Sequencing was performed with immunoSEQ multiplex PCR; in TCRdb, only in-frame clones are kept and a portion is missing. Here the sample spans 35,000 to 40,000 clones, 82% being singletons. Sample: CD4+ or CD8+ T cells sorted from blood, taken in a trial of the OX40 agonist ivuxolimab. Source of these receptors: an adult with an advanced solid tumor such as melanoma, head and neck, liver or kidney cancer.

The CDR3: CASSVTAGSYEQYF. DNA of the CDR3: TGTGCCAGCAGCGTAACGGCCGGCTCCTACGAGCAGTACTTC. This chain links TRBV9 with TRBJ2-7; no clear D. CDR1 is SGDLS, CDR2 YYNGEE, per germline. Trimming left V 1 base short and J 0 bases short, with 8 bases between. The CDR3 spans 14 residues.

In this sample, this clone turned up once. This rearrangement joins TRBV6-1 to TRBJ2-7; 8 bases agree with TRBD1. V lost 10 bases to trimming and J lost 3 bases; unmatched junction nucleotides: 14. Germline CDR1 reads MNHNS; CDR2 reads SASEGT. There are 15 residues in the CDR3. The DNA for the CDR3 is TGTGCCACCGAATCCAGGGACAGGTCTAACTACGAGCAGTACTTC. It yields the protein CATESRDRSNYEQYF.

The chain uses TRBV5-1 and TRBJ2-2; no firm D call. V was clipped by 0 bases and J by 13 bases, with 16 bases between them. The germline gives CDR1 SGHRS, CDR2 YFSETQ. This CDR3 comprises 14 residues. The CDR3 DNA follows: TGCGCCAGCAGCTTGGAGGTCGGCAATTCTAGGCTGTTTTTT. This translates into CASSLEVGNSRLFF.

CDR3 bases: TGCAGCGGAGGGGATTCCTCGGATGGCTACACCTTC. Translation: CSGGDSSDGYTF. The rearrangement joins TRBV29-1 to TRBJ1-2; tentative D call: TRBD1 (5 bases). V was shortened by 7 bases and J by 6 bases, with 15 bases between the two germline ends. The CDR3 covers 12 residues. CDR1 is SQVTM, CDR2 ANQGSEA, per germline.

The chain employs TRBV16 and TRBJ2-1, with 7 bases fitting TRBD2. With 3 bases clipped from V and 7 bases from J, the junction kept 12 bases outside the gene matches. Germline CDR1 KGHSY, CDR2 FQNENV. This CDR3 is built from 16 residues. DNA of the CDR3: TGTGCCAGCAGCCAGAGGGAATCATTGGGGGGGAATGAGCAGTTCTTC. Translating it yields CASSQRESLGGNEQFF. The variable domain in full, completed from reference TRBV16 and TRBJ2-1, reads GEEVAQTPKHLVRGEGQKAKLYCAPIKGHSYVFWYQQVLKNEFKFLISFQNENVFDETGMPKERFSAKCLPNSPCSLEIQATKLEDSAVYFCASSQRESLGGNEQFFGPGTRLTVL.

This chain uses TRBV9 with TRBJ2-2, with TRBD2 matching over 7 bases. Germline CDR1 is SGDLS and CDR2 is YYNGEE. Trimming at V came to 3 bases and at J to 5 bases, leaving 10 bases not matched to a gene. The CDR3 consists of 16 residues. CDR3 DNA sequence: TGTGCCAGCAGCGCCCGTGGGTCCGGGGGGACCGGGGAGCTGTTTTTT. It yields the protein CASSARGSGGTGELFF.

The chain employs TRBV6-1 and TRBJ1-3; TRBD1 matches at 7 bases. With V trimmed by 4 bases and J by 0 bases, 3 bases remained unmatched. Germline V CDR1 and CDR2: MNHNS, SASEGT. CDR3 length: 15 residues. This CDR3 is CASSARQGSGNTIYF. Written as DNA, the CDR3 is TGTGCCAGCAGTGCCAGACAGGGCTCTGGAAACACCATATATTTT.

The rearrangement uses TRBV7-2 and TRBJ2-5; D is perhaps TRBD1 (6 bases). Germline lookup yields CDR1 SGHTA and CDR2 FQGNSA. V lost 5 bases and J 5 bases, leaving 12 bases between the germline ends. The CDR3 sequence is 13 residues long. The CDR3 protein is CASSGGHMETQYF. In nucleotides, the CDR3 is TGTGCCAGCAGCGGGGGACACATGGAGACCCAGTACTTC. Variable domain in full (rest from reference TRBV7-2 and TRBJ2-5): GAGVSQSPSNKVTEKGKDVELRCDPISGHTALYWYRQSLGQGLEFLIYFQGNSAPDKSGLPSDRFSAERTGGSVSTLTIQRTQQEDSAVYLCASSGGHMETQYFGPGTRLLVL.

This chain joins TRBV5-1 and TRBJ1-1; TRBD1 is a possible D gene (6 bases). The germline V gene has CDR1 SGHRS and CDR2 YFSETQ. V was shortened by 0 bases and J by 1 base, with 10 bases between the two germline ends. This CDR3 region has 15 residues. CDR3 protein: CASSLGGQRNTEAFF. DNA for the CDR3: TGCGCCAGCAGCTTGGGGGGACAAAGGAACACTGAAGCTTTCTTT.

The rearrangement links TRBV13 to TRBJ2-3, with TRBD2 as a possible D gene (6 bases). The CDR3 has 16 residues. The ends were cut back, 0 bases at V and 8 bases at J, with 18 bases in the middle. CDR1 and CDR2 (germline): PRHDT, FYEKMQ (reference sequence). The CDR3 nucleotides read TGTGCCAGCAGCTTAGGCCGAGGGTCCTCCGGGGGTACGCAGTATTTT. Translating it yields CASSLGRGSSGGTQYF.

J is TRBJ1-3 and V is TRBV19; the D is unclear. Germline CDR1 is LNHDA and CDR2 is SQIVND (reference sequence). CDR3 length: 15 amino acids. Trimming stripped 5 bases from V and 4 bases from J, with 15 bases between. CDR3 amino acids: CASSPSGFTGNTIYF. CDR3 coding DNA: TGTGCCAGTAGTCCCTCAGGATTTACAGGAAACACCATATATTTT.

This chain links TRBV11-2 with TRBJ2-5; 8 nucleotides align to TRBD1. J lost 5 bases, V lost 3 bases, and 8 bases had no gene match. Germline V gene lookup returns CDR1 SGHAT and CDR2 FQNNGV. The CDR3 consists of 15 residues. The DNA for the CDR3 is TGTGCCAGCAGCTTGGGGTTAACAGGGGGGGAGACCCAGTACTTC. Protein product: CASSLGLTGGETQYF.

The CDR3 loop reads CASSNAYEQYF. The CDR3 DNA is TGTGCCAGCTCTAATGCCTACGAGCAGTACTTC. The chain combines TRBV18 with TRBJ2-7; D unresolved. The CDR3 runs to 11 residues. Trimming pared 6 bases from V and 2 bases from J, leaving 5 bases between. Germline V lookup: CDR1 KGHSH, CDR2 LQKENI. Full variable domain (missing parts from reference TRBV18 and TRBJ2-7): NAGVMQNPRHLVRRRGQEARLRCSPMKGHSHVYWYRQLPEEGLKFMVYLQKENIIDESGMPKERFSAEFPKEGPSILRIQQVVRGDSAAYFCASSNAYEQYFGPGTRLTVT.

The chain has TRBV19 and TRBJ2-5, with D perhaps matching TRBD2 (6 bases). Trimming stripped 4 bases from V and 3 bases from J, with 12 bases between. The CDR3 contains 14 residues. CDR1 LNHDA and CDR2 SQIVND come from the germline V gene (reference sequence). In DNA, the CDR3 is TGTGCCAGTAGTAATGGCGGGGTTGAAGAGACCCAGTACTTC. Protein: CASSNGGVEETQYF.

The chain has TRBV9 and TRBJ2-7; TRBD2 is a possible D gene (6 bases). This CDR3 comprises 14 residues. Germline lookup yields CDR1 SGDLS and CDR2 YYNGEE. V lost 0 bases, J lost 3 bases, and 10 bases lay in between. DNA for the CDR3: TGTGCCAGCAGCGTAGGGCAGGGACTCTACGAGCAGTACTTC. Protein product: CASSVGQGLYEQYF.

This chain's CDR3 is CASSDTGARGTIYF. The CDR3 nucleotides are TGTGCCAGTAGTGACACAGGGGCCCGGGGGACCATATATTTT. This chain links TRBV19 with TRBJ1-3, with 7 bases fitting TRBD1. CDR3 size: 14 residues. From germline, CDR1 is LNHDA and CDR2 SQIVND (reference sequence). V was clipped by 5 bases and J by 10 bases; unmatched bases: 11.

The rearrangement joins TRBV27 to TRBJ1-3; maybe TRBD1 (5 bases). The CDR3 spans 16 residues. Trimming removed 5 bases from V and 3 bases from J, with 17 bases in between. Looked up from germline, CDR1 is MNHEY and CDR2 is SMNVEV (reference sequence). CDR3 in DNA: TGTGCCAGCAGTCGTACCTTCGGGGCTGGTGGAAACACCATATATTTT. Translating it yields CASSRTFGAGGNTIYF.

The chain has TRBV7-2 and TRBJ2-1; 9 nucleotides match TRBD2. Germline CDR1 reads SGHTA; CDR2 reads FQGNSA. V lost 5 bases, J lost 4 bases, and 6 bases stayed unmatched. CDR3 length equals 15 residues. In DNA form, the CDR3 reads TGTGCCAGCAGCCCTCAGCGGGGGGTATACAATGAGCAGTTCTTC. Residues: CASSPQRGVYNEQFF.

V usage is TRBV5-4 and J usage is TRBJ1-2, with D maybe TRBD1 (5 bases). The CDR3 has 14 residues. The V gene's germline CDR1 is SGHNT and CDR2 YYREEE (reference sequence). The germline V and J ends were trimmed by 6 bases and 4 bases, with 16 bases remaining between them. DNA of the CDR3: TGTGCCAGCACTCCCGCGGGGGAGATCTATGGCTACACCTTC. Its protein product is CASTPAGEIYGYTF.

The rearrangement uses TRBV9 and TRBJ1-4; D possibly corresponds to TRBD1 (5 bases). V lost 0 bases to trimming and J lost 6 bases, with 18 bases between them. This CDR3 is 17 amino acids long. In germline, CDR1 is SGDLS, CDR2 YYNGEE. CDR3 region: CASSVGPAHRGDEKLFF. DNA for the CDR3: TGTGCCAGCAGCGTAGGGCCAGCCCACCGGGGGGATGAAAAACTGTTTTTT. Drawing the rest from reference TRBV9 and TRBJ1-4, the complete variable domain is DSGVTQTPKHLITATGQRVTLRCSPRSGDLSVYWYQQSLDQGLQFLIQYYNGEERAKGNILERFSAQQFPDLHSELNLSSLELGDSALYFCASSVGPAHRGDEKLFFGSGTQLSVL.

The chain uses TRBV14 and TRBJ2-7; D is undetermined. The V and J ends lost 1 base and 6 bases respectively, with 16 bases between them. This CDR3 has 15 amino acids. The germline gives CDR1 SGHDN, CDR2 FVKESK. CDR3 loop: CASSQGRDGLVEQYF. For the CDR3, the DNA is TGTGCCAGCAGCCAAGGACGTGACGGGCTCGTCGAGCAGTACTTC. The whole variable domain, filled in from reference TRBV14 and TRBJ2-7, reads EAGVTQFPSHSVIEKGQTVTLRCDPISGHDNLYWYRRVMGKEIKFLLHFVKESKQDESGMPNNRFLAERTGGTYSTLKVQPAELEDSGVYFCASSQGRDGLVEQYFGPGTRLTVT.

The chain uses TRBV5-1 and TRBJ1-2; 8 bases map to TRBD1. The CDR3 sequence is 18 residues long. With V trimmed by 4 bases and J by 8 bases, 22 bases remained unmatched. Germline V gives CDR1 SGHRS, CDR2 YFSETQ. In DNA, the CDR3 is TGCGCCAGCAGCCCAGGACAGGGTGGAACCCTCCGGCCGGCCGGCTACACCTTC. Protein sequence: CASSPGQGGTLRPAGYTF.

The V gene is TRBV7-6, the J gene TRBJ2-5; no reliable D call. Trimming pared 2 bases from V and 5 bases from J, leaving 12 bases between. The germline gives CDR1 SGHVS, CDR2 FNYEAQ. The CDR3 spans 14 residues. The CDR3, as DNA: TGTGCCAGCAGCTTATACTCTAAACATGAGACCCAGTACTTC. Its translation is CASSLYSKHETQYF.

The rearrangement joins TRBV7-6 to TRBJ1-5; possible D gene TRBD1, 5 bases. The V gene's germline CDR1 is SGHVS and CDR2 FNYEAQ. Trimming removed 3 bases from V and 5 bases from J, with 14 bases in between. The CDR3 totals 15 residues. The CDR3 is CASSLTTGIDQPQHF. CDR3 coding DNA: TGTGCCAGCAGCTTGACAACAGGTATAGATCAGCCCCAGCATTTT.

The gene calls are TRBV30 and TRBJ2-7, with no clear D. The V end lost 4 bases, the J end lost 6 bases, and 7 bases lay between the germline ends. This CDR3 is 10 amino acids long. CDR1 and CDR2 from the germline V gene are GTSNPN and SVGIG (reference sequence). The CDR3 region is CAWKSPEQYF. In DNA, the CDR3 is TGTGCCTGGAAGAGCCCCGAGCAGTACTTC. The entire variable domain, with the rest obtained from reference TRBV30 and TRBJ2-7, is as follows: SQTIHQWPATLVQPVGSPLSLECTVEGTSNPNLYWYRQAAGRGLQLLFYSVGIGQISSEVPQNLSASRPQDRQFILSSKKLLLSDSGFYLCAWKSPEQYFGPGTRLTVT.

V gene TRBV5-1 combines with J gene TRBJ2-1, with a weak D call TRBD2 (5 bases). Germline loops: CDR1 SGHRS, CDR2 YFSETQ. The ends were cut back, 2 bases at V and 6 bases at J, with 9 bases in the middle. This CDR3 is 13 amino acids long. As DNA, the CDR3 is TGCGCCAGCAGCTTTGGACTCGCCAATGAGCAGTTCTTC. Amino acid sequence: CASSFGLANEQFF.

The chain recombines TRBV7-2 with TRBJ2-3; D gene unclear. Trimming shortened V by 5 bases and J by 0 bases, and 9 bases separated the two germline ends. The CDR3 is 14 amino acids. CDR1 is SGHTA, CDR2 FQGNSA, per germline. The CDR3 coding sequence is TGTGCCAGCAGCCCCCACTGGAGCACAGATACGCAGTATTTT. The encoded protein is CASSPHWSTDTQYF.

J is TRBJ2-3 and V is TRBV7-2; no reliable D call. Trimming shortened V by 5 bases and J by 1 base, and 7 bases separated the two germline ends. This CDR3 contains 13 residues. The germline V gene encodes CDR1 SGHTA and CDR2 FQGNSA. CDR3 amino acids: CASSPPGTDTQYF. CDR3 sequence (DNA): TGTGCCAGCAGCCCCCCCGGCACAGATACGCAGTATTTT. The full variable domain, in which reference TRBV7-2 and TRBJ2-3 provide the parts outside the CDR3, is GAGVSQSPSNKVTEKGKDVELRCDPISGHTALYWYRQSLGQGLEFLIYFQGNSAPDKSGLPSDRFSAERTGGSVSTLTIQRTQQEDSAVYLCASSPPGTDTQYFGPGTRLTVL.

With respect to this clone: The DNA is left out, because the CDR3 cannot be placed on it with certainty; the CDR3 is given as TCRdb lists it. The chain joins TRBV15 to TRBJ2-5; TRBD1, the table's D call, lacks a check against the DNA. CDR1 and CDR2 from the germline V gene are LNHNV and YYDKDF (reference sequence). Both ends counted, the CDR3 spans 16 residues. The CDR3 here is CATSRDFGQGASPRYF.